These 14 T cell receptor beta chains originate from one sample sequenced in a study of blood T cell repertoires in COVID-19. TCRdb's copy holds only in-frame clones and misses some; the assay was immunoSEQ multiplex PCR. The repertoire consists of about 220,000 clones, with 85% to 90% occurring once and the leading ten covering more than 12%. The sequenced sample consisted of PBMCs or T cells enriched from blood (not recorded which). The receptors originated from a man aged 25-40 years who had been exposed to COVID-19.

As regards this clone: A read error may account for a junction end that differs from germline. This rearrangement joins TRBV7-9 to TRBJ1-2; tentatively, D is TRBD1 (5 bases). Germline V gene data show CDR1 as SEHNR and CDR2 as FQNEAQ (reference sequence). The CDR3 length is 12 residues. CDR3 sequence: CASSFRGDGLHF. CDR3 coding DNA: TGTGCCAGCAGCTTCCGCGGGGACGGACTCCACTTC.

The rearrangement uses TRBV7-9 and TRBJ2-7; possible D gene TRBD1, 5 bases. Trimming shortened V by 2 bases and J by 1 base, and 6 bases separated the two germline ends. The CDR3 consists of 13 residues. Germline CDR1 is SEHNR and CDR2 is FQNEAQ (reference sequence). DNA of the CDR3: TGTGCCAGCAGCTTACGACAGTCCTACGAGCAGTACTTC. Protein product: CASSLRQSYEQYF.

The chain has TRBV2 and TRBJ1-4, with 7 nucleotides matching TRBD1. Trimming at V came to 6 bases and at J to 8 bases, leaving 9 bases not matched to a gene. The CDR3 is 14 amino acids. Germline lookup yields CDR1 SNHLY and CDR2 FYNNEI. The chain's CDR3 is CASSQGGREEKLFF. The DNA for the CDR3 is TGTGCCAGCAGCCAGGGGGGTCGCGAGGAAAAACTGTTTTTT.

V is TRBV20-1 and J is TRBJ1-1; maybe TRBD1 (6 bases). The germline V and J ends were trimmed by 3 bases and 5 bases, with 13 bases remaining between them. CDR3 size: 13 residues. Germline loops: CDR1 DFQATT, CDR2 SNEGSKA (reference sequence). DNA for the CDR3: TGCAGTGCTAGTGGACAGTCGAGGACTGAAGCTTTCTTT. This encodes CSASGQSRTEAFF.

The chain has TRBV6-7 and TRBJ1-3; TRBD1 aligns across 10 bases. TRBV6-7 is an open reading frame, and its role is uncertain. This CDR3 comprises 16 residues. Trimming removed 2 bases from V and 3 bases from J; junction bases left unmatched: 4. The DNA for the CDR3 is TGTGCCAGCAGTTACCTCGACAGGGGGCGTGGAAACACCATATATTTT. Translating gives CASSYLDRGRGNTIYF.

The CDR3 nucleotides are TGCGCCAGCAGCCAAGAACGGACAGGGGGTAACTATGGCTACACCTTC. It yields the protein CASSQERTGGNYGYTF. The chain couples TRBV4-3 to TRBJ1-2; 10 bases fit TRBD1. The V gene end was trimmed by 0 bases and the J gene end by 1 base; junction bases not matched to a gene: 2. Germline V gene sequence: CDR1 LGHNA, CDR2 YSLEER. This CDR3 is built from 16 residues.

Written as DNA, the CDR3 is TGCGCCAGCAGCCAAGACCCGGGACAGGGGGGCTACGAGCAGTACTTC. Encoded protein: CASSQDPGQGGYEQYF. V and J are TRBV4-3 and TRBJ2-7, with 11 positions matching TRBD1. The CDR3 is 16 amino acids. With V trimmed by 0 bases and J by 3 bases, 4 bases remained unmatched. Per the germline V gene, CDR1 is LGHNA and CDR2 is YSLEER.

The chain joins TRBV2 to TRBJ1-5, with 10 bases identical to TRBD1. Germline values: CDR1 SNHLY, CDR2 FYNNEI. V was clipped by 6 bases and J by 5 bases; unmatched bases: 4. The CDR3 extends over 14 amino acids. This chain's CDR3 is CASSGTGEHQPQHF. The CDR3 DNA follows: TGTGCCAGCAGCGGGACAGGGGAGCATCAGCCCCAGCATTTT.

This clone was observed once. This chain links TRBV2 with TRBJ1-3, with TRBD1 matching 7 bases. CDR1 and CDR2 from the germline V gene are SNHLY and FYNNEI. V was pared by 5 bases and J by 2 bases, with 6 bases of the junction left unmatched. The CDR3 has 15 residues. The CDR3 bases are TGTGCCAGCAGTCCAGGGGGACTCACTGGAAACACCATATATTTT. Protein product: CASSPGGLTGNTIYF.

This sequence joins TRBV18 and TRBJ2-5, with 9 bases matching TRBD2. The CDR3 spans 16 residues. From germline, CDR1 is KGHSH and CDR2 LQKENI. The V segment lost 3 bases and the J segment 3 bases; nucleotides outside the gene matches: 8. The CDR3: CASSPVAGGSKETQYF. The CDR3 nucleotides are TGTGCCAGCTCACCGGTGGCGGGGGGGTCTAAAGAGACCCAGTACTTC.

This chain connects TRBV13 to TRBJ2-7, with 12 bases identical to TRBD2. After removal of 8 bases from V and 4 bases from J, the junction contained 9 bases not matched to a gene. Germline V gives CDR1 PRHDT, CDR2 FYEKMQ (reference sequence). This CDR3 is 15 amino acids long. CDR3 protein: CASQNGGLAGYEQYF. As DNA, the CDR3 is TGTGCCAGCCAAAACGGAGGACTAGCGGGATACGAGCAGTACTTC.

The V call is TRBV20-1, the J call TRBJ1-4; D not certain. This CDR3 has 11 amino acids. Per germline, CDR1 DFQATT and CDR2 SNEGSKA (reference sequence). The germline V and J ends were trimmed by 3 bases and 14 bases, with 13 bases remaining between them. In nucleotides, the CDR3 is TGCAGTGCTAGCCAAACCACCCGGCTGTTTTTT. It yields the protein CSASQTTRLFF.

This chain joins TRBV9 and TRBJ2-2; 8 bases fit TRBD2. V lost 2 bases, J lost 6 bases, and 12 bases stayed unmatched. The CDR3 consists of 17 residues. Germline values: CDR1 SGDLS, CDR2 YYNGEE. The CDR3 is CASSVSRGGGPSGELFF. CDR3 in DNA: TGTGCCAGCAGCGTCTCGCGGGGCGGGGGGCCCTCCGGGGAGCTGTTTTTT.

The J gene is TRBJ2-1, the V gene TRBV10-2, with D hard to call. Germline CDR1 WSHSY, CDR2 SAAADI. The CDR3 spans 14 residues. Trimming removed 3 bases at V and 10 bases at J, with 16 bases between. The CDR3 nucleotides read TGCGCCAGCAGTGACCCTACCATCGAGACAGAGCAGTTCTTC. Translating it yields CASSDPTIETEQFF.